This TCR beta chain was recovered during a study of beta chain features in type 1 diabetes. The whole isolated RNA underwent reverse transcription, so sequencing captured expressed TCRB transcripts. Method: immunoSEQ multiplex PCR; TCRdb's copy keeps in-frame clones and lacks some. The repertoire holds some 300,000 clones, with roughly 8% as singletons. The CDR3 is 17 residues long. The germline CDR1 and CDR2 sequences are SGHTA and FQGNSA. V was pared by 1 base and J by 2 bases, with 12 bases between. As concerns this clone: Its antigen is not known.

Findings of the study overall: The naive, central memory and Treg TCRB repertoires looked more alike in patients than they did in healthy donors. Across all four CD4+ subsets, people with type 1 diabetes showed modestly shorter TCRB CDR3s. The influence of HLA type on TCRB rearrangement stayed undetermined.

This rearrangement joins TRBV7-2 to TRBJ2-6; D might be TRBD1 (5 bases). Sequenced sample: central memory CD4+ T cells from blood. This sequence was found in a woman aged 18-30 years in good health. CDR3 bases: TGTGCCAGCAGCTTAGGGCAGGGTATAGCTGGGGCCAACGTCCTGACTTTC. It encodes CASSLGQGIAGANVLTF.